This note documents a single T cell receptor (beta chain) sequence. Germline CDR1 GTSNPN, CDR2 SVGIG (reference sequence). The CDR3 has 11 residues. Trimming shortened V by 4 bases and J by 4 bases, and 7 bases separated the two germline ends. Reverse transcribing all isolated RNA meant expressed TCRB transcripts were sequenced. The protocol was immunoSEQ multiplex PCR, while the TCRdb copy is restricted to in-frame clones and leaves out a portion. Among roughly 240,000 clones, more than 65% were seen once, and the ten largest hold 0.053%. Per donor, one heparinised blood draw averaged about 116 mL. These data belong to a study of beta chain features in type 1 diabetes.

Input material: naive CD4+ T cells from blood. V gene TRBV30 combines with J gene TRBJ1-1; D is ambiguous. The sequence was obtained from a man aged 25-45 years in good health. The CDR3 loop is CAWKGFTEAFF. As DNA, the CDR3 is TGTGCCTGGAAAGGGTTCACTGAAGCTTTCTTT.